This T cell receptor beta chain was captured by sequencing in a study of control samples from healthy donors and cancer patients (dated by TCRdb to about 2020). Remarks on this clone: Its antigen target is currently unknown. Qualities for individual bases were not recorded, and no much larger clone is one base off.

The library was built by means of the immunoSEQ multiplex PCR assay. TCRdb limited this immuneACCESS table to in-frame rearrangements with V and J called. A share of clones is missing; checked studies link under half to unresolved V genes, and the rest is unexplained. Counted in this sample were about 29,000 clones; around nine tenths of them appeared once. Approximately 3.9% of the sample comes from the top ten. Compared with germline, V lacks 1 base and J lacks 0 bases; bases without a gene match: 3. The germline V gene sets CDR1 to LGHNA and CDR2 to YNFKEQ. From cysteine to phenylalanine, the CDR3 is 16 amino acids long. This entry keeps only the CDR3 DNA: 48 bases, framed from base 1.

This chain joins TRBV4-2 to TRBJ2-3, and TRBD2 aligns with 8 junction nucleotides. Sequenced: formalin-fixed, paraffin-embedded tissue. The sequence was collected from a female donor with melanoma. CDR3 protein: CASSQVASGSTDTQYF. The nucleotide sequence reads TGTGCCAGCAGCCAAGTGGCTAGCGGGAGCACAGATACGCAGTATTTT.